This T cell receptor (beta chain) was captured by sequencing in a study of T cells in localized non-small cell lung cancer. Findings of the study overall: Adjacent lung exhibited a median of approximately 59 among the 100 most abundant tumor clones. Peak T cell clonality was found in uninvolved adjacent lung, exceeding tumor.

Profiled with immunoSEQ multiplex PCR; TCRdb holds only in-frame clones, not every one. Among roughly 34,000 clones, about nine tenths were seen once, and the ten largest hold 17%. V lost 3 bases to trimming and J lost 0 bases, with 9 bases between them. The CDR3 sequence is 15 residues long. Germline V CDR1 and CDR2: SEHNR, FQNEAQ (reference sequence). Of note for this clone: Its matching antigen is unknown.

This chain connects TRBV7-9 to TRBJ1-3, with a tentative D call TRBD1 (6 bases). The input for sequencing was peripheral blood mononuclear cells, taken before any cancer treatment. This TCR was sampled from a man between 40 and 70 years old with stage III lung adenocarcinoma. The CDR3, as DNA: TGTGCCAGCAGCTTGGACAGAACCTCTGGAAACACCATATATTTT. Its protein is CASSLDRTSGNTIYF.